This TCR beta chain comes out of a study of blood T cell repertoires in COVID-19. In its sample, this clone was seen once. Authors' processing steps: Reference gene primer amplification yielded estimated nucleated cell counts. The data were produced by immunoSEQ multiplex PCR, yet TCRdb's version contains in-frame clones alone and is incomplete. V and J calls and clone size are those listed in that table; D and trimming were worked out from the DNA. This sample has 150,000 to 200,000 clones, with around 80% found just once. Germline V gene lookup returns CDR1 MGHDK and CDR2 SYGVNS. CDR3 size: 15 residues. The V and J ends lost 3 bases and 7 bases respectively, with 18 bases between them.

This TCR derives from a woman older than 75 with acute or convalescent COVID-19. The material sequenced was peripheral blood. The chain employs TRBV25-1 and TRBJ1-1; TRBD1 might be the D (6 bases). The CDR3 region has the DNA TGTGCCAGCAGTGATGCCCCGGACAGTGGGGGTGAAGCTTTCTTT. Translated, it gives CASSDAPDSGGEAFF.